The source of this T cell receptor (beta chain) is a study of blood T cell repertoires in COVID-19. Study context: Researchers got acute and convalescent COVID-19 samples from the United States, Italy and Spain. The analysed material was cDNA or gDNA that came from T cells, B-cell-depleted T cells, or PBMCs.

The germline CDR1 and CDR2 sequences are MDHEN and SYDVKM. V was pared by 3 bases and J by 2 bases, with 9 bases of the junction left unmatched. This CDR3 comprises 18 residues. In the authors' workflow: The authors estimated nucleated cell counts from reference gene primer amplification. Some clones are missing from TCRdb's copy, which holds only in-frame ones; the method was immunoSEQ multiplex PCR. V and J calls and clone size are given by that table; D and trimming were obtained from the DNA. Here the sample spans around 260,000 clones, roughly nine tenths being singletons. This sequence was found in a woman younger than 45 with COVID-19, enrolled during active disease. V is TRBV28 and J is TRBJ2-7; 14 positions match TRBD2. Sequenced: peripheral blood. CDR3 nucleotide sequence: TGTGCCAGCAGTTTCTCCAGGGGACTAGCGGGAGTCCCCTACGAGCAGTACTTC. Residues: CASSFSRGLAGVPYEQYF.